The clone carrying this T cell receptor beta chain was seen more than once but under ten times. No antigen is known for it. TCRdb re-called the RACE reads through MiXCR, storing one row per CDR3 protein. The profile shows approximately 80,000 distinct CDR3 sequences, about 11% of them singletons. The data derive from a study of human T cells and chemical hapten exposure. Study-wide results and caveats: The immune response of these alopecia patients might not match healthy individuals'.

The germline CDR1 and CDR2 sequences are WNHNN and SYGVQD (reference sequence). The CDR3 covers 16 residues. J gave up 2 bases and V 0 bases, and 5 bases lay outside the gene matches. The time point denotes: patch test 1, 2 weeks after DPC sensitization. The treatment was: therapeutic diphenylcyclopropenone sensitization with weekly scalp DPC. Staff drew blood before applying each patch test. Unfractionated whole blood was the source from which total RNA was extracted. J is TRBJ2-3 and V is TRBV10-1; 7 bases line up with TRBD2. The origin of this receptor is a woman in her 50s with alopecia areata. Some clones in this sample may be carry-over from other donors' samples. The sequenced sample was whole blood, obtained in connection with sensitization to the hapten diphenylcyclopropenone (DPC). The CDR3 sequence is CASSESTGLFTDTQYF. The CDR3 region has the DNA TGCGCCAGCAGTGAGTCTACGGGACTATTCACAGATACGCAGTATTTT.